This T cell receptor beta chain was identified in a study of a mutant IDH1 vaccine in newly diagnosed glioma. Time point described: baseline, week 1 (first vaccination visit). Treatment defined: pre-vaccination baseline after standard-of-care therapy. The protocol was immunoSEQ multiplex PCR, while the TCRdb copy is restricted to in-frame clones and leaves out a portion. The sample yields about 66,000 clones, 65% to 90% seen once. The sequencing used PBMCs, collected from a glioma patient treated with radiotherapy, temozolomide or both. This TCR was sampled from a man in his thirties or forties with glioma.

CDR3 in DNA: TGTGCCATCAGTGACAGGGGTGGCAATCAGCCCCAGCATTTT. This gives the protein CAISDRGGNQPQHF. The V call is TRBV10-3, the J call TRBJ1-5, with D maybe TRBD1 (6 bases). V lost 3 bases to trimming and J lost 2 bases, with 8 bases between them. Germline CDR1 and CDR2: ENHRY and SYGVKD. The length of the CDR3 is 14 residues.